This TCR beta chain is from a study of glioma-infiltrating T cells after dendritic cell vaccination. CDR3 length: 13 residues. Trimming cost V 6 bases and J 2 bases, with 11 bases left between them. CDR1 SNHLY and CDR2 FYNNEI come from the germline V gene. All glioblastoma patients lacked an isocitrate dehydrogenase mutation. PBMC sampling occurred before vaccination, two weeks after the third dose, and at progression. This clone was seen a handful of times. Its target is not known. Overall study results and limits: Complete blood and tumor specimen sets were limited to few patients.

Amplification used 60 V beta primers and 13 J beta primers. Using immunoSEQ multiplex PCR, the repertoire was profiled, and TCRdb retains in-frame clones only, with some absent. Counted here are about 87,000 clones, over 85% occurring once; the ten biggest clones make up about 3%. The chain couples TRBV2 to TRBJ2-7; D is possibly TRBD1 (6 bases). The receptor was isolated from a human donor with glioblastoma. The sample here was blood, taken before dendritic cell vaccination. CDR3 in DNA: TGTGCCAGCAGCCGGGACATCACCTACGAGCAGTACTTC. Translated: CASSRDITYEQYF.